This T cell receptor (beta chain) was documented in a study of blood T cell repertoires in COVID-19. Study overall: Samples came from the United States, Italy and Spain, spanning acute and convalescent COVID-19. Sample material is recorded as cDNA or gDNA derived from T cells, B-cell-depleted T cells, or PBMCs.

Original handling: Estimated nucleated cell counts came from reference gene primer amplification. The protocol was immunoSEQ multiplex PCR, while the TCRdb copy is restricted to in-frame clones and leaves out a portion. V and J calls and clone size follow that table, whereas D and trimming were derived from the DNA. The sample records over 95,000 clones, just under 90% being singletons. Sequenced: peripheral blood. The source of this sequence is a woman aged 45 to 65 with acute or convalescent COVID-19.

CDR3 in DNA: TGCGCCAGCAGCCAGCCGGGACAGCCTTACAATGAGCAGTTCTTC. Its protein product is CASSQPGQPYNEQFF. This sequence joins TRBV4-3 and TRBJ2-1; 7 bases fit TRBD1. CDR3 length: 15 amino acids. Germline assignment: CDR1 LGHNA and CDR2 YSLEER. Trimming took 3 bases from V and 4 from J; bases not matched to a gene: 6.